The sequence of this TCR beta chain was determined in a study of cytomegalovirus exposure and HLA in healthy donors. Whole-study results and caveats: The productive fraction for most TCR beta V segments was about 87% or about 30% in an earlier analysis. Later analysis identified around 15,000 TCR beta sequences associated with HLA alleles, using a false discovery rate threshold of 0.05.

This CDR3 is 16 amino acids long. Trimming cost V 4 bases and J 6 bases; bases outside gene matches: 12. Germline CDR1 is MGHRA and CDR2 is YSYEKL. It was with 60 Vbeta and 13 Jbeta primers that the PCR ran. The protocol was immunoSEQ multiplex PCR, while the TCRdb copy is restricted to in-frame clones and leaves out a portion. The sample contains fewer than 110,000 clones, around 67% of which appear only once. A remark on this clone: As yet, its antigen is unknown.

The sequencing input was PBMCs. The sequence derives from a woman between 40 and 55 years old in good health and CMV-seropositive. This chain links TRBV4-1 with TRBJ2-5; TRBD2 matches 9 bases. The DNA of the CDR3 is TGCGCCAGCAGCCCCCTAGGTAGCGGGGGCCGGAAGACCCAGTACTTC. This translates into CASSPLGSGGRKTQYF.